This T cell receptor (beta chain) was sequenced in a study of beta chain features in type 1 diabetes. Study-wide points: The influence of HLA type on TCRB rearrangement stayed undetermined. There were fewer insertions and more deletions at the VDJ junctions of type 1 diabetes patients. For Type 1 diabetes patients, all four CD4+ subsets carried TCRB CDR3s that were moderately but significantly shorter.

This clone was picked up a small number of times. The antigen remains undetermined. Expressed TCRB transcripts were sequenced, since all the RNA that had been isolated was reverse transcribed. Libraries were prepared by immunoSEQ multiplex PCR; TCRdb keeps only in-frame clonotypes and omits some of them. The sample has under 350,000 clones, less than 30% seen once; the top ten hold roughly 0.011%. Trimming shortened V by 2 bases and J by 3 bases, and 14 bases separated the two germline ends. This CDR3 region has 15 residues. CDR1 is SGDLS and CDR2 is YYNGEE in the germline V gene. Sequencing was done on a sample of naive CD4+ T cells from blood. This clonotype was obtained from a woman between 25 and 40 years old with type 1 diabetes. The rearrangement uses TRBV9 and TRBJ2-5, with D maybe TRBD1 (7 bases). Here the CDR3 DNA reads TGTGCCAGCAGCGTCACACCCAGGGGGGAAGAGACCCAGTACTTC. Its translation is CASSVTPRGEETQYF.